The clone carrying this TCR beta chain has a count of ten or more. Combining iRepertoire HTBI primers with Arm-PCR of CDR3 regions, the authors built TCR beta libraries. TCRdb itself ran the multiplex PCR reads through MiXCR, one entry per CDR3 protein. The table includes roughly 350,000 distinct CDR3 sequences, over 15% detected once. Sample time point: newly diagnosed GD, antithyroid drugs for less than 3 months. Extracted RNA from PBMCs served as the source of the TCR library. This record belongs to a study of regulatory T cells in long-lasting Graves disease. The wider study: Antithyroid drugs had been taken by newly diagnosed Graves' patients for under 3 months.

This CDR3 is built from 21 residues. Germline loops: CDR1 MDHEN, CDR2 SYDVKM. V shed 5 bases and J shed 5 bases, with 36 bases lying between them. The sample was also linked to a second study, of T cells in Graves' hyperthyroidism and ophthalmopathy. From that study: With the HTBI primer set, the TCR CDR3 went through a first round of RT-PCR. Most thyroid clonotypes with frequency above 0.001 were detected in blood.

This clonotype was sampled from a man aged 40-49 years with Graves disease. This sample comprised peripheral blood mononuclear cells (PBMCs), obtained at new diagnosis, from a patient treated with antithyroid drugs. The gene calls are TRBV28 and TRBJ2-5; no reliable D call. CDR3 nucleotides: TGTGCCAGCAGTCAACCTATCCCCCACCGTCTAACCTCGCGTGTTACCGAGACCCAGTACTTC. Amino acids: CASSQPIPHRLTSRVTETQYF.